The 16 T cell receptor beta chains presented below share a single source sample, sequenced in a study of prognosis after radiotherapy for stage I lung cancer. CDR3 of TCR beta was amplified from genomic DNA via a two-round multiplex PCR. Primers specific to each TRBV and TRBJ gene drove first-round PCR. From the multiplex PCR reads, TCRdb called clonotypes with MiXCR, one entry per CDR3 protein. The sample records 20,000 or so distinct CDR3 sequences, around two fifths being singletons. The sequencing here drew on PBMCs, taken before or after stereotactic body radiation therapy (not recorded which). The receptors come from a donor of 50 years or more with non-small cell lung cancer.

The gene calls are TRBV6-1 and TRBJ2-1; D might be TRBD1 (6 bases). V was pared by 7 bases and J by 4 bases, with 17 bases between. Per the germline V gene, CDR1 is MNHNS and CDR2 is SASEGT. The CDR3 is made up of 15 amino acids. The CDR3 reads CASIFSDSLYNEQFF. In DNA, the CDR3 is TGTGCCAGCATCTTTTCGGACAGCTTGTACAATGAGCAGTTCTTC.

The sample holds many counts of this clonotype. The rearrangement uses TRBV28 and TRBJ2-7; D is uncertain. This CDR3 comprises 14 residues. Germline CDR1 is MDHEN and CDR2 is SYDVKM. Trimming left V 2 bases short and J 1 base short, with 9 bases between. CDR3 bases: TGTGCCAGCAGTTTAATGGTCGGGTCCTACGAGCAGTACTTC. Residues: CASSLMVGSYEQYF.

A single count supports this clonotype. In nucleotides, the CDR3 is TGTGCCAGCAGCGGGTCTAACACTGAAGCTTTCTTT. It is translated as CASSGSNTEAFF. The chain links TRBV9 to TRBJ1-1, with D unresolved. Trimming cost V 3 bases and J 2 bases, with 5 bases left between them. The CDR3 has 12 residues. CDR1 SGDLS and CDR2 YYNGEE come from the germline V gene.

Remarks on this clonotype: A far larger clone lies a single base away; this is likely a read error. The V and J genes are TRBV5-1 and TRBJ1-2; D is undetermined. Germline V gives CDR1 SGHRS, CDR2 YFSETQ. The CDR3 is 14 residues long. CDR3 in amino acids: CASSLMKGIDGYTF. The CDR3, as DNA: TGTGCCAGCAGCTTAATGAAGGGAATCGATGGCTACACCTTC. Supplemented by reference TRBV5-1 and TRBJ1-2, the full variable domain reads KAGVTQTPRYLIKTRGQQVTLSCSPISGHRSVSWYQQTPGQGLQFLFEYFSETQRNKGNFPGRFSGRQFSNSRSEMNVSTLELGDSALYLCASSLMKGIDGYTFGSGTRLTVV.

This clonotype is medium-sized. This rearrangement joins TRBV7-3 to TRBJ2-2; D gene ambiguous. Germline loops: CDR1 SGHTA, CDR2 FQGTGA. The V end lost 5 bases, the J end lost 6 bases, and 10 bases lay between the germline ends. The CDR3 sequence is 13 residues long. CDR3 nucleotides: TGTGCCAGCAGCCATTCGGTTTCCGGGGAGCTGTTTTTT. Amino acids: CASSHSVSGELFF.

This clonotype was found many times. The chain combines TRBV18 with TRBJ2-7; D gene ambiguous. Germline assignment: CDR1 KGHSH and CDR2 LQKENI. V was shortened by 0 bases and J by 6 bases, with 9 bases between the two germline ends. This CDR3 is 13 amino acids long. In DNA, the CDR3 is TGTGCCAGCTCACCACCGAGCCTATTCGAGCAGTACTTC. Protein product: CASSPPSLFEQYF.

The chain joins TRBV13 to TRBJ2-2; 10 nucleotides match TRBD2. This CDR3 has 16 residues. The germline V gene has CDR1 PRHDT and CDR2 FYEKMQ (reference sequence). The V segment lost 4 bases and the J segment 1 base; nucleotides outside the gene matches: 3. CDR3: CASSSPSGRNTGELFF. CDR3 in DNA: TGTGCCAGCAGCTCCCCTAGCGGGAGGAACACCGGGGAGCTGTTTTTT.

This clonotype was counted many times. This chain uses TRBV7-2 with TRBJ2-5, with D perhaps TRBD1 or TRBD2 (5 bases each). From germline, CDR1 is SGHTA and CDR2 FQGNSA. The CDR3 loop spans 18 amino acids. V lost 4 bases and J lost 1, with 22 bases in between. The DNA of the CDR3 is TGTGCCAGCAGCTCCCCCCCAGGGACCTCCCAAATCCAAGAGACCCAGTACTTC. It is translated as CASSSPPGTSQIQETQYF.

The J gene is TRBJ2-7, the V gene TRBV24-1, with 7 bases lining up with TRBD2. Germline CDR1 KGHDR, CDR2 SFDVKD. The trim removed 3 bases at V and 3 bases at J, leaving 4 bases unmatched. The CDR3 spans 14 residues. The CDR3 reads CATSDSGTLYEQYF. In nucleotides, the CDR3 is TGTGCCACCAGTGATAGCGGGACTCTCTACGAGCAGTACTTC.

The rearrangement links TRBV6-2 or TRBV6-3 to TRBJ2-7; D is unresolved. Germline CDR1 and CDR2: MNHEY and SVGEGT. The CDR3 has 17 residues. The V end was cut by 5 bases, the J end by 8 bases, with 28 bases between. CDR3 protein: CASSEVGGWGRQAKQYF. The CDR3 coding sequence is TGTGCCAGCAGTGAAGTTGGCGGTTGGGGAAGGCAAGCAAAGCAGTACTTC.

On this clonotype: This sequence may be a read error, since a much larger clone differs from it by one base. The chain uses TRBV18 and TRBJ2-1, with a tentative D call TRBD1 (5 bases). V was pared by 3 bases and J by 7 bases, with 16 bases between. CDR1 is KGHSH and CDR2 is LQKENI in the germline V gene. The CDR3 is 15 amino acids. The CDR3 DNA reads TGTGCCAGCTCACCGATCCATGGGGCTACGAATGAGCAGTTCTTC. It specifies CASSPIHGATNEQFF.

The chain recombines TRBV15 with TRBJ1-3; no reliable D call. Per the germline V gene, CDR1 is LNHNV and CDR2 is YYDKDF (reference sequence). This CDR3 comprises 15 residues. The V gene lost 2 bases and the J gene lost 7 bases, with 15 bases spanning the gap. CDR3 DNA: TGTGCCACCAGCAGATACGGGGTAGATCTCAACACCATATATTTT. Translation: CATSRYGVDLNTIYF.

In this sample, this clonotype turned up many times. The V and J genes are TRBV2 and TRBJ2-7, with no clear D. The CDR3 runs to 13 residues. V was shortened by 8 bases and J by 4 bases, with 15 bases between the two germline ends. Germline V gives CDR1 SNHLY, CDR2 FYNNEI. The CDR3 DNA reads as TGTGCCAGCGTGACCGGGTTGACGTACGAGCAGTACTTC. It encodes CASVTGLTYEQYF.

Of note for this clonotype: A read error may explain this, as a much larger clone is one base away. This chain joins TRBV5-4 and TRBJ1-1; 11 bases align to TRBD1. The CDR3 contains 16 residues. Trimming cost V 3 bases and J 5 bases; bases outside gene matches: 9. From germline, CDR1 is SGHNT and CDR2 YYREEE (reference sequence). The DNA of the CDR3 is TGTGCCAGCAGCTCGAACTCCGGGACAGGGGGAACTGAAGCTTTCTTT. Its translation is CASSSNSGTGGTEAFF.

This clonotype was counted at least ten times. The chain joins TRBV7-2 to TRBJ1-5; D is uncertain. There are 13 residues in the CDR3. V was shortened by 1 base and J by 7 bases, with 8 bases between the two germline ends. Per germline, CDR1 SGHTA and CDR2 FQGNSA. The CDR3 nucleotides are TGTGCCAGCAGCTTAGTAGGGTTCCAGCCCCAGCATTTT. Translation: CASSLVGFQPQHF.

This chain uses TRBV6-5 with TRBJ1-5; a possible D gene is TRBD1 (6 bases). The V end was cut by 3 bases, the J end by 4 bases, with 13 bases between. CDR1 and CDR2 (germline): MNHEY, SVGAGI. The length of the CDR3 is 15 residues. CDR3 bases: TGTGCCAGCAGTTATACACAGGGTTTTAATCAGCCCCAGCATTTT. It is translated as CASSYTQGFNQPQHF.